The clone carrying this T cell receptor (beta chain) was seen a handful of times. Only in-frame clones appear in the TCRdb table, and some are missing; sequencing was by immunoSEQ multiplex PCR. The sample shows fewer than 150,000 clones, 80% to 95% of them seen only once. The CDR3 covers 13 residues. Per germline, CDR1 MNHEY and CDR2 SVGAGI. V lost 7 bases and J lost 5; bases outside the gene matches: 2. The data derive from a study of T cell responses to AZD1222 COVID-19 vaccine. The sequence was obtained from an adult in good health. The sequencing used peripheral blood, collected on day 0 of AZD1222 vaccination. This chain joins TRBV6-5 and TRBJ1-6; 7 nucleotides match TRBD1. Here the CDR3 DNA reads TGTGCCAGCAACGACAGGGATAATTCACCCCTCCACTTT. This codes for CASNDRDNSPLHF.